What follows is one T cell receptor beta chain and its context. The sample contains more than one DNA sequence encoding this CDR3. The sample belongs to a study of blood T cell repertoires in COVID-19. On the study more broadly: Sites in the United States, Italy and Spain provided acute and convalescent COVID-19 samples. Sample material is recorded as cDNA or gDNA derived from T cells, B-cell-depleted T cells, or PBMCs.

Only in-frame clones appear in the TCRdb table, and some are missing; sequencing was by immunoSEQ multiplex PCR. This sample has 350,000 or so clones, with more than 70% found just once. The Seattle site enrolled patients during active infection and followed them longitudinally. The germline V gene has CDR1 SGHRS and CDR2 YFSETQ. The CDR3 consists of 13 residues. The V end lost 4 bases, the J end lost 3 bases, and 11 bases lay between the germline ends. Specimen: peripheral blood. The chain has TRBV5-1 and TRBJ2-7; no reliable D call. The TCR comes from a woman aged 55-70 years with COVID-19, enrolled during active disease. The CDR3 here is CASSPGGGYEQYF. The CDR3 coding sequence is TGCGCCAGCAGCCCCGGCGGTGGCTACGAGCAGTACTTC.